The source of this T cell receptor beta chain is a study of beta chain features in type 1 diabetes (dated by TCRdb to 2016 to 2019). A note on the overall study: Mean age, gender distribution, total cell number and subset yield did not differ between patients and healthy donors. Whereas all 30 or so donors provided naive and central memory subsets, regulatory and stem cell-like memory subsets were isolated from just 8 patients and roughly 8 healthy donors. A total of over 90,000,000 sorted cells were examined across all samples, and a strong correlation was observed between cell number per subset and RNA yield. In the study, recently diagnosed type 1 diabetes patients and matched healthy donors were compared on the TCRB repertoires of their sorted circulating CD4+ T cell subsets. Results and caveats for the whole study, not just this receptor: Shorter templates might be favored by PCR, yet because patient and control samples were amplified and corrected together, any such skew would affect both groups equally. A moderate but significant shortening of TCRB CDR3 length was observed in type 1 diabetes patients in all four CD4+ subsets. Because small numbers of individuals were included in the HLA sub-analyses, any influence of HLA type on TCRB rearrangement was left unresolved. Because cDNA was sequenced instead of genomic DNA, activated cells with high expression could be over-represented, although the groups did not differ in activation or CD3 levels. The naive, central memory and regulatory TCRB repertoires appeared to resemble one another more closely among patients than among healthy donors. At VDJ recombination sites, patients with type 1 diabetes made fewer insertions and deleted more nucleotides, a pattern implying thymic rearrangement abnormalities.

Each donor gave one peripheral blood draw, roughly 0.12 L on average, collected into heparinised tubes. Using a panel that included CD45RO, CCR7, CD25, CD127, CD95 and CD27, naive, central memory, regulatory and stem cell-like memory CD4+ T cells were sorted on a BD FACSAria II. Purity was above 95% for every sorted population. PBMCs were isolated immediately by Lymphoprep density gradient centrifugation and stained directly without culture. So that batch effects would be minimized, each experiment stained and sorted samples in pairs, pairing one healthy donor with one patient. Points on this clone: The antigen this receptor binds is unknown. Base qualities were left out, and no much larger clone turns up one base away.

The entire isolated RNA was reverse transcribed using the High Capacity cDNA Reverse Transcription Kit, and thus expressed TCRB transcripts were sequenced. Deep immunoSEQ sequencing was applied to naive, central memory and regulatory T cell samples, giving an average of roughly 3.5 million total reads per sample. Sorted cells were lysed in RLT buffer and RNA was extracted with DNase-treated RNeasy Micro or Mini kits, depending on cell number. Each cell subset was processed separately to prevent cross-contamination, with patient and healthy donor samples processed together. The immunoSEQ multiplex PCR was used to amplify TCRB sequences from cDNA, yielding 87-bp fragments that span the CDR3 region. Amplicons were sequenced on the Illumina HiSeq platform. Turning to the authors' computational methods: Synthetic template baselines were used to correct PCR bias computationally, reads within Hamming distance 2 were collapsed, and singletons that could not be merged were discarded. Reads were aligned against IMGT to assign V, D and J genes, CDR3 length and insertions or deletions at six rearrangement sites. Clonotype counts were normalized to sorted cell number within each subset before computing true diversity and Gini coefficients with the tcR R package. The overlap coefficient, calculated on TCRB nucleotide sequences, was used to measure repertoire sharing. TCRdb took over this immuneACCESS table, retaining in-frame rearrangements with V and J assigned. Such tables are incomplete; in checked studies, under half of the missing clones stem from an unresolved V gene, and the remainder is unexplained. Clone size and the V and J calls come from that table; the DNA yielded D and trimming. This sample gives some 220,000 clones in total; 11% of them show up just once. Over 1% of the sample belongs to the ten largest clones.

Sequencing was done on a sample of central memory CD4+ T cells from blood. The receptor was derived from a man between 18 and 35 years old in good health.

The CDR3 corresponds to CASSLDLWGLQETQYF. Read as DNA, the sequence is TGTGCCAGCAGCTTAGACCTCTGGGGGCTGCAAGAGACCCAGTACTTC. The rearranged chain carries TRBV11-2 and TRBJ2-5, with a tentative D gene TRBD1 over 6 matching bases. The CDR3 holds 16 amino acids from the cysteine to the phenylalanine. Only the CDR3 portion is preserved as DNA: 48 bases, with reading frame beginning at the first base. V is pared back by 0 bases and J by 2 bases, with 13 bases lying between the germline termini. CDR1 and CDR2, looked up from the germline V gene, are SGHAT and FQNNGV.